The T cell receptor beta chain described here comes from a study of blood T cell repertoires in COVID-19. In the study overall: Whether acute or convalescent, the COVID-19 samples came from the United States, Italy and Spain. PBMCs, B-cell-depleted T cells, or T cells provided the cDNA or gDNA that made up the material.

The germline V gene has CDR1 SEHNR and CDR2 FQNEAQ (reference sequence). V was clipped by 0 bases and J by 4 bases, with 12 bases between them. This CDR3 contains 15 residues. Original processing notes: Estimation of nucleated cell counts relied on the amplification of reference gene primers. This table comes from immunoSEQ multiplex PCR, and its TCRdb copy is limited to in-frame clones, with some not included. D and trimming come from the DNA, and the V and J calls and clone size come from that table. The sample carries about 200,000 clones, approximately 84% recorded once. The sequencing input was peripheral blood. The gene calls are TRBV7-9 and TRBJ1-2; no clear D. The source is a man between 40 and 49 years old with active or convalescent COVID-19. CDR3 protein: CASSLAETEGYGYTF. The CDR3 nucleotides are TGTGCCAGCAGCTTAGCTGAGACTGAAGGCTATGGCTACACCTTC.